These T cell receptor beta chains were read from a single sample in a study of radiotherapy plus CTLA-4 blockade in lung cancer. Sequencing was performed with immunoSEQ multiplex PCR; in TCRdb, only in-frame clones are kept and a portion is missing. The sample lists about 80,000 clones, about four fifths occurring once. The sequencing used peripheral blood, collected from a patient treated with radiotherapy plus ipilimumab. The origin of the receptors is a human donor with non-small cell lung cancer who had stable disease on radiotherapy plus ipilimumab. CDR3s include the opening cysteine and the closing phenylalanine or tryptophan. D genes are given only for firm matches. The listing skips clone size in some rows; elsewhere it reads once, few, many or a size class.

j_gene,d_gene,abundance,v_gene,CDR3nt,CDR3aa
TRBJ2-4,TRBD1,.,TRBV2,TGTGCCAGCAGGAACTGGGACAGGGACATCATTCAGTACTTC,CASRNWDRDIIQYF
TRBJ2-2,TRBD2,.,TRBV19,TGTGCCAGTAGTACGGGACTAGCGGGACCCGGGGAGCTGTTTTTT,CASSTGLAGPGELFF
TRBJ2-2,TRBD1,.,TRBV11-3,TGTGCCAGCAGCCCGACAGGGGGCGTTGACGGGGAGCTGTTTTTT,CASSPTGGVDGELFF
TRBJ1-1,.,.,TRBV7-2,TGTGCCAGCAGTCAGGGGAGGGGAAGCACTGAAGCTTTCTTT,CASSQGRGSTEAFF
TRBJ1-1,.,.,TRBV10-1,TGCGCCAGCAGTGCCGCGAGCAACACTGAAGCTTTCTTT,CASSAASNTEAFF
TRBJ2-3,TRBD1,.,TRBV7-3,TGTGCCAGCAGCTTGACAGGGGGCACAGATACGCAGTATTTT,CASSLTGGTDTQYF
TRBJ2-1,TRBD2,.,TRBV11-2,TGTGCCAGCAGCTGGGGGTTAGCGGGAGATAATGAGCAGTTCTTC,CASSWGLAGDNEQFF
TRBJ2-1,TRBD2,.,TRBV27,TGTGCCAAGTGGACTAGCGGGAGTCCTACGAATGAGCAGTTCTTC,CAKWTSGSPTNEQFF
TRBJ2-1,TRBD2,.,TRBV5-1,TGCGCCAGCAGCCGGACTAGCGGGAGGACCTCCTACAATGAGCAGTTCTTC,CASSRTSGRTSYNEQFF
TRBJ2-3,.,few,TRBV4-2,TGTGCCAGCAGCATCACAGGGACGACAGATACGCAGTATTTT,CASSITGTTDTQYF
TRBJ2-3,.,.,TRBV6-1,TGTGCCAGCAGTGAACGTCGAAATACGCAGTATTTT,CASSERRNTQYF
TRBJ1-5,.,.,TRBV2,TGTGCCAGCAGTGAAGTCTATCAGCCCCAGCATTTT,CASSEVYQPQHF
TRBJ1-2,.,.,TRBV4-1,TGCGCCAGCAGCCAAGAGTCAGGGGTTTCGGTCTATGGCTACACCTTC,CASSQESGVSVYGYTF
TRBJ2-1,TRBD2,.,TRBV18,TGTGCCAGCTCACCGCCGGGACTAGCTACCAATGAGCAGTTCTTC,CASSPPGLATNEQFF
TRBJ2-2,TRBD2,.,TRBV5-1,TGCGCCAGCAGCTCGACCCTAGCGGGAGGCCTGACCGGGGAGCTGTTTTTT,CASSSTLAGGLTGELFF
TRBJ2-5,.,.,TRBV7-8,TGTGCCAGCAGCTTAGAACTAGCCGGCATGGGGGAGACCCAGTACTTC,CASSLELAGMGETQYF
TRBJ2-5,.,.,TRBV5-5,TGTGCCAGCAGCACCGGGACGATCAAAGAGACCCAGTACTTC,CASSTGTIKETQYF
TRBJ2-2,TRBD1,.,TRBV5-8,TGTGCCAGCAGCTTAGAGGGGGCCGGACGGGAGCTGTTTTTT,CASSLEGAGRELFF
TRBJ1-2,.,.,TRBV7-3,TGTGCCAGCATCCCAGACAACTATGGCTACACCTTC,CASIPDNYGYTF
TRBJ1-1,.,few,TRBV5-8,TGTGCCAGCAGCTTTGGTGGGGGGGGCGGTGAAGCTTTCTTT,CASSFGGGGGEAFF
TRBJ2-2,.,.,TRBV6-5,TGTGCCAGCACCCTTAGGGGGGCCACCGGGGAGCTGTTTTTT,CASTLRGATGELFF
TRBJ2-7,TRBD2,.,TRBV7-3,TGTGCCAGCAGCCCTGGTAGCGGGAACGGCGAGCAGTACTTC,CASSPGSGNGEQYF
TRBJ2-3,.,.,TRBV20-1,TGCAGTGCGGAAAGCACAGATACGCAGTATTTT,CSAESTDTQYF
TRBJ2-7,TRBD1,.,TRBV5-1,TGCGCCAGCAGCCAATGGACAGGGAATGGCGAGCAGTACTTC,CASSQWTGNGEQYF
TRBJ1-6,.,.,TRBV6-1,TGTGCCAGCAGTGAAACAGCGGCGAGCTCCTATAATTCACCCCTCCACTTT,CASSETAASSYNSPLHF
TRBJ1-2,.,.,TRBV21-1,TGTGCCAGCAGGATATTGGTAGGCTACAGAAAGACCTATGGCTACACCTTC,CASRILVGYRKTYGYTF
TRBJ2-2,TRBD2,.,TRBV5-1,TGCGCCAGCAGCTTCGCTAGCGGGGGTTCCGGGGAGCTGTTTTTT,CASSFASGGSGELFF
TRBJ2-1,.,.,TRBV9,TGTGCCAGCAGCGTAGTGGATAGCGGAAACGTCAATGAGCAGTTCTTC,CASSVVDSGNVNEQFF
TRBJ2-3,TRBD1,once,TRBV7-9,TGTGCCAGCAGTGGGACAGCCACAGATACGCAGTATTTT,CASSGTATDTQYF
TRBJ1-1,.,.,TRBV14,TGTGCCAGCAGCCAAGGTAGGAACACTGAAGCTTTCTTT,CASSQGRNTEAFF
TRBJ1-1,TRBD1,once,TRBV4-2,TGTGCCAGCAGCCAAGATTTCGGACAGGGGGCCCCTGGCGGAGCTTTCTTT,CASSQDFGQGAPGGAFF
TRBJ1-1,.,.,TRBV11-2,TGTGCCAGCAGCTTAGACGGCAGGGCCCACGGGACCGGTGAAGCTTTCTTT,CASSLDGRAHGTGEAFF
TRBJ2-2,TRBD1,.,TRBV6-4,TGTGCCAGCAGTGACACGGGACAGGGGGACACCGGGGAGCTGTTTTTT,CASSDTGQGDTGELFF
TRBJ2-7,.,.,TRBV7-8,TGTGCCAGCAGCTTATCGGGGGACGAGCAGTACTTC,CASSLSGDEQYF
TRBJ1-4,.,.,TRBV29-1,TGCAGCGTTCGCAGAAACTCTAATGAAAAACTGTTTTTT,CSVRRNSNEKLFF
TRBJ1-6,.,.,TRBV7-8,TGTGCCAGCAGCTTCCTCAGGGTCGATAATTCACCCCTCCACTTT,CASSFLRVDNSPLHF
TRBJ2-5,.,once,TRBV2,TGTGCCAGCTCCAAGAGAGGGGAAGAGACCCAGTACTTC,CASSKRGEETQYF